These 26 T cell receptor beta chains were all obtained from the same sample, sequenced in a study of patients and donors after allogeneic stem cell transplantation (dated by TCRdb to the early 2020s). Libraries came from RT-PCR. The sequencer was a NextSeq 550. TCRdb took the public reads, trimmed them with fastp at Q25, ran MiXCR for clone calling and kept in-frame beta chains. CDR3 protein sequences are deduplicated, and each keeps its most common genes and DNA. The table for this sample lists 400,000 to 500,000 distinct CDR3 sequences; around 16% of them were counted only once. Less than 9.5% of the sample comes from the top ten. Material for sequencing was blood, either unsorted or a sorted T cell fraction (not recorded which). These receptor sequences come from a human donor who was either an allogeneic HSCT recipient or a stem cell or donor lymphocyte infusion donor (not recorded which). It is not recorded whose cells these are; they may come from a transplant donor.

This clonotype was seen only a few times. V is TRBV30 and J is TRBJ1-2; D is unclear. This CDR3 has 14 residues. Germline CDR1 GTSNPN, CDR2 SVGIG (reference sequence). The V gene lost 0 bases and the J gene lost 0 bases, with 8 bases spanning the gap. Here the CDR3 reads CAWSVSDSNYGYTF. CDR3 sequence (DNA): TGTGCCTGGAGTGTCTCGGATTCTAACTATGGCTACACCTTC.

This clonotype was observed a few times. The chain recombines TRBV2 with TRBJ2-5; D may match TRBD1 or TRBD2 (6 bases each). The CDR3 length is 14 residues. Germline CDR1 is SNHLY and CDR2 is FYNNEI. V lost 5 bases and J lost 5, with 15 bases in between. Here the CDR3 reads CASSRGRQGETQYF. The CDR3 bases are TGTGCCAGCAGTCGAGGGAGGCAGGGGGAGACCCAGTACTTC.

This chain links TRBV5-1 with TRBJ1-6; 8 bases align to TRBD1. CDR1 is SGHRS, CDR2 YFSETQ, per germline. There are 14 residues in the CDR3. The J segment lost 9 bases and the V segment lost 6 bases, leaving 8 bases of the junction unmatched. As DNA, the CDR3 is TGCGCCAGCAACCCGACAGGGGAGGGTTCACCCCTCCACTTT. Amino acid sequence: CASNPTGEGSPLHF.

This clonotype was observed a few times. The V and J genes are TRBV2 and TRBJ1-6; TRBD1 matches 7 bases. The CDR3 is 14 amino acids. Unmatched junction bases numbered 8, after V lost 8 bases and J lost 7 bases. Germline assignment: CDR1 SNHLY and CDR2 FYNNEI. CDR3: CASRRDSPNSPLHF. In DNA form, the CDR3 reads TGTGCCAGCCGTCGGGACAGCCCAAATTCACCCCTCCACTTT.

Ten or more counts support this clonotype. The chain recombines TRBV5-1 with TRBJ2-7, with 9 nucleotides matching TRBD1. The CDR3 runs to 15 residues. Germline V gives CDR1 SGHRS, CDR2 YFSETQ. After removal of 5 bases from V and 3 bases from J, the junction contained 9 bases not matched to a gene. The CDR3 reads CASSQGQGTYYEQYF. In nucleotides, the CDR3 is TGCGCCAGCAGTCAAGGACAGGGGACTTACTACGAGCAGTACTTC.

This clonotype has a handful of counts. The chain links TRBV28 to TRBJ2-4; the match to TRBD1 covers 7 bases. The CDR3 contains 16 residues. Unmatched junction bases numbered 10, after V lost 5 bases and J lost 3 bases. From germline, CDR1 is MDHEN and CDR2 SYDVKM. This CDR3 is CASSTQGGNGKNIQYF. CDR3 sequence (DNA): TGTGCCAGCAGTACTCAAGGGGGCAACGGCAAAAACATTCAGTACTTC. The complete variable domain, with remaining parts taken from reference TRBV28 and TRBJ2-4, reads DVKVTQSSRYLVKRTGEKVFLECVQDMDHENMFWYRQDPGLGLRLIYFSYDVKMKEKGDIPEGYSVSREKKERFSLILESASTNQTSMYLCASSTQGGNGKNIQYFGAGTRLSVL.

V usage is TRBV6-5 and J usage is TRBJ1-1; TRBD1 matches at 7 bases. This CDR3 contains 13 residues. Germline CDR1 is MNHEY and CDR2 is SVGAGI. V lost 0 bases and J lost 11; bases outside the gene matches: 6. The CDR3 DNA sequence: TGTGCCAGCAGTTACTCGAGCGACAGGGTCGCTTTCTTT. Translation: CASSYSSDRVAFF.

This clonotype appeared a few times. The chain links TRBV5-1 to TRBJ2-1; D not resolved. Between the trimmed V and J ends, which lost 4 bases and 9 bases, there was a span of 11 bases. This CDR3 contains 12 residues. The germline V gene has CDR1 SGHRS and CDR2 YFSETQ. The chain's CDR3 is CASSKKGSEQFF. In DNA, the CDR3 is TGCGCCAGCAGCAAAAAGGGAAGTGAGCAGTTCTTC. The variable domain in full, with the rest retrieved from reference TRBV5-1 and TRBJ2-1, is KAGVTQTPRYLIKTRGQQVTLSCSPISGHRSVSWYQQTPGQGLQFLFEYFSETQRNKGNFPGRFSGRQFSNSRSEMNVSTLELGDSALYLCASSKKGSEQFFGPGTRLTVL.

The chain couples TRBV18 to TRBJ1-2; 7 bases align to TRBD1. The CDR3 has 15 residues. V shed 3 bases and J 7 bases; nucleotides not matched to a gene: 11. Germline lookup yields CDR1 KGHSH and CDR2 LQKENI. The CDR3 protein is CASSPLDRVDLGYTF. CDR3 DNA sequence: TGTGCCAGCTCACCTCTAGACAGGGTCGATCTTGGCTACACCTTC. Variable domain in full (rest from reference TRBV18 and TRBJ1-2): NAGVMQNPRHLVRRRGQEARLRCSPMKGHSHVYWYRQLPEEGLKFMVYLQKENIIDESGMPKERFSAEFPKEGPSILRIQQVVRGDSAAYFCASSPLDRVDLGYTFGSGTRLTVV.

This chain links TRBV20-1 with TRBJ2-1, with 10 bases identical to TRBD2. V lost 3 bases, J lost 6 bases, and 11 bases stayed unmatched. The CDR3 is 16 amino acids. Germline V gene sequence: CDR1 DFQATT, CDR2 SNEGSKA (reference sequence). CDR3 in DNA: TGCAGTGCTAGGAGGACTAGCGGCCGGGGATCCAATGAGCAGTTCTTC. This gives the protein CSARRTSGRGSNEQFF.

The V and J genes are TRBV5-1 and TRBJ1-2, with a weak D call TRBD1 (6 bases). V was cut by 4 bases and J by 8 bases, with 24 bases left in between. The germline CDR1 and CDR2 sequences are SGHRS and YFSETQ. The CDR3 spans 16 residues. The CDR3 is CASSPSPGGGPGGYTF. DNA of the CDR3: TGCGCCAGCAGCCCCTCGCCTGGGGGCGGCCCGGGAGGCTACACCTTC.

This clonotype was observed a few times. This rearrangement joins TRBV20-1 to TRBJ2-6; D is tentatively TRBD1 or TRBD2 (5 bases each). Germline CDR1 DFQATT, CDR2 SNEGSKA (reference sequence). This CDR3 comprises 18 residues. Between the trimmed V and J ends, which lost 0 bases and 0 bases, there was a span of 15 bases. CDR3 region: CSARDQRGGISGANVLTF. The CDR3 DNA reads TGCAGTGCTAGAGATCAACGGGGCGGAATCTCTGGGGCCAACGTCCTGACTTTC.

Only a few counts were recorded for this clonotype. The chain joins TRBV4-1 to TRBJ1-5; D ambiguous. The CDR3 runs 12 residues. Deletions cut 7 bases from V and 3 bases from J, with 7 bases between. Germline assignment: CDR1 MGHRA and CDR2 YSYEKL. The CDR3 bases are TGCGCCAGCAACAACTACAATCAGCCCCAGCATTTT. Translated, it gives CASNNYNQPQHF.

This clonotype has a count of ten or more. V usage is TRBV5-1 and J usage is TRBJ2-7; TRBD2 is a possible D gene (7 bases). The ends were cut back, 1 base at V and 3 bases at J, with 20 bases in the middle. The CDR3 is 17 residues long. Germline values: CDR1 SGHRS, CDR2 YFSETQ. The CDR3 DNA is TGCGCCAGCAGCTTGATGGACAGCTTCTGGGACTACTACGAGCAGTACTTC. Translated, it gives CASSLMDSFWDYYEQYF. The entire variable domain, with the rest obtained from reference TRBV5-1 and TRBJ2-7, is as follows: KAGVTQTPRYLIKTRGQQVTLSCSPISGHRSVSWYQQTPGQGLQFLFEYFSETQRNKGNFPGRFSGRQFSNSRSEMNVSTLELGDSALYLCASSLMDSFWDYYEQYFGPGTRLTVT.

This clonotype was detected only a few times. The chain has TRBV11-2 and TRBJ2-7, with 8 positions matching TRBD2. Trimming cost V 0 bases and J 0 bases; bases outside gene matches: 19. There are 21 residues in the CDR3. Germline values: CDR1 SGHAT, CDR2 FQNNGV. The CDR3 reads CASSLDQHSPGQRGSSYEQYF. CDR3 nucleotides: TGTGCCAGCAGCTTAGACCAACACTCCCCGGGCCAGCGGGGGAGCTCCTACGAGCAGTACTTC.

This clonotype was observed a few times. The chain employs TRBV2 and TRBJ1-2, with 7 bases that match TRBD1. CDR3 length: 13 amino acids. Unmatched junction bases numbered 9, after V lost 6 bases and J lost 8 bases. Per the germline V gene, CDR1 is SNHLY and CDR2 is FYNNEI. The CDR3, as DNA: TGTGCCAGCAGCCTACAGGGACAGAACGGCTACACCTTC. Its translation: CASSLQGQNGYTF.

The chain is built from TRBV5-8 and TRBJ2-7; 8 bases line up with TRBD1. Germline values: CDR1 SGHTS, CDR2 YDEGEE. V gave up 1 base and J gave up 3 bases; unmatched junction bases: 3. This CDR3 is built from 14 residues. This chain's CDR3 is CASSLQGARYEQYF. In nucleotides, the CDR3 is TGTGCCAGCAGCTTGCAGGGGGCGCGCTACGAGCAGTACTTC.

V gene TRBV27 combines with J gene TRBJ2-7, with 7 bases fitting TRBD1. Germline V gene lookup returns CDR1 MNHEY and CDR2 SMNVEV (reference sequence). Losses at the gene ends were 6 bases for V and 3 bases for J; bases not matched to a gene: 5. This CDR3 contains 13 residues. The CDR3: CASRPTGIYEQYF. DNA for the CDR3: TGTGCCAGCAGACCGACAGGGATCTACGAGCAGTACTTC.

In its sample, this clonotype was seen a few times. This chain's CDR3 is CASSFGQGYEQYF. The CDR3 bases are TGTGCCAGCAGTTTCGGGCAGGGGTACGAGCAGTACTTC. The V call is TRBV12-3 or TRBV12-4, the J call TRBJ2-7; D might be TRBD1 (6 bases). The CDR3 loop spans 13 amino acids. V was pared by 3 bases and J by 4 bases, with 10 bases between.

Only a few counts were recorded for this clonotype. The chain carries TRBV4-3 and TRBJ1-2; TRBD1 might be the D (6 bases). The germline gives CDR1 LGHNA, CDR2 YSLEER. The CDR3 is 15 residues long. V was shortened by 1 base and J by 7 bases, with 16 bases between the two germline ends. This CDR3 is CASSQGGGSMVGYTF. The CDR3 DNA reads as TGCGCCAGCAGCCAAGGGGGGGGCTCGATGGTTGGCTACACCTTC.

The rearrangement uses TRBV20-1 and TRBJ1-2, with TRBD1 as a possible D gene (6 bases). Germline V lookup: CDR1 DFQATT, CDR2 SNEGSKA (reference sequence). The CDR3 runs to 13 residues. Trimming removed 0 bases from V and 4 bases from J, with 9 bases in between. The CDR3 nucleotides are TGCAGTGCTAGAGATCGGACAGCCTATGGCTACACCTTC. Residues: CSARDRTAYGYTF.

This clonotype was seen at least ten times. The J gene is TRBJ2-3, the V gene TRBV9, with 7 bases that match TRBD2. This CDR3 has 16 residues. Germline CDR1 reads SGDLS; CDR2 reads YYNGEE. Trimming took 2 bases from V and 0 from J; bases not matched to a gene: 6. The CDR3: CASSVRGGKSTDTQYF. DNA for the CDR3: TGTGCCAGCAGCGTGAGGGGAGGGAAGAGCACAGATACGCAGTATTTT. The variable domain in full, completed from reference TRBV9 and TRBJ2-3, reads DSGVTQTPKHLITATGQRVTLRCSPRSGDLSVYWYQQSLDQGLQFLIQYYNGEERAKGNILERFSAQQFPDLHSELNLSSLELGDSALYFCASSVRGGKSTDTQYFGPGTRLTVL.

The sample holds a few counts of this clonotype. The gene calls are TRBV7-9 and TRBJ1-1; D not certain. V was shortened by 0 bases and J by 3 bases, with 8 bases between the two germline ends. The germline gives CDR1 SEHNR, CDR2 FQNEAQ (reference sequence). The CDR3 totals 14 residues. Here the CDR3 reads CASSLAGSHTEAFF. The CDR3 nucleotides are TGTGCCAGCAGCTTAGCCGGAAGCCACACTGAAGCTTTCTTT.

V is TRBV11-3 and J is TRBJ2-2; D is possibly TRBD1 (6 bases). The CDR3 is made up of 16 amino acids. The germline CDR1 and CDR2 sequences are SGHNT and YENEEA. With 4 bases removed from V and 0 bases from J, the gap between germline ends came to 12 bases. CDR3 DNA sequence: TGTGCCAGCAGCTCGTGGGGGACATCGAACACCGGGGAGCTGTTTTTT. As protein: CASSSWGTSNTGELFF.

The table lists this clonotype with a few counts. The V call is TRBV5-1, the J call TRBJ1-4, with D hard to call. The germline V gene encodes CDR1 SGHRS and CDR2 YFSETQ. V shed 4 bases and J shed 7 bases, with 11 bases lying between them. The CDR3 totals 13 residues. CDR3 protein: CASSPFFREKLFF. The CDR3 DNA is TGCGCCAGCAGCCCGTTTTTCCGTGAAAAACTGTTTTTT.

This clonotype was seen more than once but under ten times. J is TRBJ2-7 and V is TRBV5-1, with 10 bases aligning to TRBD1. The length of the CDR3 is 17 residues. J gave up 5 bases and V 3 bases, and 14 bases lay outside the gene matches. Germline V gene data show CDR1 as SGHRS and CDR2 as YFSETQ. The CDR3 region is CASSSFGTGAGGNEQYF. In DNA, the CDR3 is TGCGCCAGCAGCTCCTTCGGGACAGGGGCAGGCGGCAACGAGCAGTACTTC.